The 16 T cell receptor beta chains given below trace back to one sample, sequenced in a study of blood T cell repertoires in COVID-19. Assay used: immunoSEQ multiplex PCR; TCRdb lists only in-frame clones, some missing. Of more than 250,000 clones in the sample, about 89% were seen once. Sequencing was carried out using peripheral blood. The receptor set was obtained from a man between 18 and 35 years old who had recovered from COVID-19.

The chain is built from TRBV5-1 and TRBJ2-5; D perhaps matches TRBD1 (6 bases). CDR1 is SGHRS and CDR2 is YFSETQ in the germline V gene. V dropped 3 bases and J dropped 4 bases, with 16 bases sitting between them. The CDR3 spans 15 residues. CDR3 nucleotide sequence: TGCGCCAGCAGCTATGAACGGGACACGGGAGAGACCCAGTACTTC. It is translated as CASSYERDTGETQYF.

V gene TRBV12-5 combines with J gene TRBJ1-3; possibly TRBD1 for D (5 bases). Trimming shortened V by 3 bases and J by 8 bases, and 14 bases separated the two germline ends. Germline CDR1 is LGHNT and CDR2 is FRNRAP. The CDR3 has 14 residues. CDR3 coding DNA: TGTGCTAGTGGTTTCCAGGGCGGGGGAGACACCATATATTTT. Translation: CASGFQGGGDTIYF.

This chain uses TRBV5-1 with TRBJ2-2, with 7 bases that match TRBD1. V shed 4 bases and J 5 bases; nucleotides not matched to a gene: 5. This CDR3 region has 14 residues. Germline V gene lookup returns CDR1 SGHRS and CDR2 YFSETQ. DNA for the CDR3: TGCGCCAGCAGCGAGGGACAGCAAACCGGGGAGCTGTTTTTT. It codes for CASSEGQQTGELFF. Full variable domain (rest looked up from reference TRBV5-1 and TRBJ2-2): KAGVTQTPRYLIKTRGQQVTLSCSPISGHRSVSWYQQTPGQGLQFLFEYFSETQRNKGNFPGRFSGRQFSNSRSEMNVSTLELGDSALYLCASSEGQQTGELFFGEGSRLTVL.

V is TRBV10-2 and J is TRBJ2-3; the D gene is possibly TRBD1 (6 bases). The CDR3 contains 14 residues. CDR1 WSHSY and CDR2 SAAADI come from the germline V gene. V was clipped by 4 bases and J by 4 bases, with 12 bases between them. The CDR3 DNA reads as TGCGCCAGCAGTGTGGCAGGGGAATCAGATACGCAGTATTTT. Its protein product is CASSVAGESDTQYF.

The chain employs TRBV19 and TRBJ2-5; a possible D gene is TRBD2 (5 bases). The V end was cut by 5 bases, the J end by 5 bases, with 15 bases between. Germline V gene data show CDR1 as LNHDA and CDR2 as SQIVND (reference sequence). CDR3 length: 14 amino acids. The DNA of the CDR3 is TGTGCCAGTAGTGCCGACTTCGGCGGGGAGACCCAGTACTTC. Its protein is CASSADFGGETQYF.

This chain uses TRBV5-1 with TRBJ2-7, with 9 bases that match TRBD2. CDR3 length: 13 residues. Per the germline V gene, CDR1 is SGHRS and CDR2 is YFSETQ. V dropped 8 bases and J dropped 0; count of bases not matched to a gene: 3. Here the CDR3 reads CASQRGDSYEQYF. In DNA, the CDR3 is TGCGCCAGTCAGCGGGGGGACTCCTACGAGCAGTACTTC.

This clone was seen ten or more times. V is TRBV4-1 and J is TRBJ2-3, with 9 nucleotides matching TRBD2. The CDR3 contains 15 residues. Trimming at V came to 5 bases and at J to 4 bases, leaving 7 bases not matched to a gene. Germline V gene data show CDR1 as MGHRA and CDR2 as YSYEKL. Written as DNA, the CDR3 is TGCGCCAGCAGCAAAGTAGCGGGAGAAGCAGATACGCAGTATTTT. The encoded protein is CASSKVAGEADTQYF.

This chain links TRBV27 with TRBJ2-2; D remains ambiguous. The germline V and J ends were trimmed by 5 bases and 6 bases, with 7 bases remaining between them. CDR3 length: 12 amino acids. Germline CDR1 reads MNHEY; CDR2 reads SMNVEV (reference sequence). CDR3: CASSTLSGELFF. The CDR3 coding sequence is TGTGCCAGCAGTACTTTGTCCGGGGAGCTGTTTTTT.

V usage is TRBV6-6 and J usage is TRBJ1-2, with TRBD1 matching over 7 bases. The CDR3 is 14 residues long. The V and J ends lost 6 bases and 4 bases, in that order; junction bases with no gene match: 8. Germline V CDR1 and CDR2: MNHNY, SVGAGI (reference sequence). This CDR3 reads CASRRQGGGYGYTF. The CDR3 DNA reads TGTGCCAGCAGACGGCAGGGGGGAGGCTATGGCTACACCTTC.

V gene TRBV15 combines with J gene TRBJ1-2; no definite D call. Germline V gene lookup returns CDR1 LNHNV and CDR2 YYDKDF (reference sequence). The V and J ends lost 0 bases and 4 bases respectively, with 21 bases between them. The CDR3 loop spans 18 amino acids. CDR3 DNA sequence: TGTGCCACCAGCAGAGATACTTTGACCAGCCCGAGGATCTATGGCTACACCTTC. Amino acids: CATSRDTLTSPRIYGYTF.

This chain links TRBV7-9 with TRBJ2-7; D not certain. The length of the CDR3 is 13 residues. Between the trimmed V and J ends, which lost 1 base and 6 bases, there was a span of 10 bases. The germline CDR1 and CDR2 sequences are SEHNR and FQNEAQ (reference sequence). CDR3 sequence reads: CASSLDAVAEQYF. CDR3 DNA: TGTGCCAGCAGCTTAGATGCGGTTGCCGAGCAGTACTTC.

This clone has just one count. The chain joins TRBV5-1 to TRBJ2-1; TRBD2 matches 8 bases. The V gene end was trimmed by 0 bases and the J gene end by 6 bases; junction bases not matched to a gene: 8. The CDR3 runs to 16 residues. Germline V lookup: CDR1 SGHRS, CDR2 YFSETQ. CDR3 in amino acids: CASSLGGLGPTNEQFF. CDR3 nucleotides: TGCGCCAGCAGCTTGGGGGGACTAGGACCCACCAATGAGCAGTTCTTC. The full variable domain, in which reference TRBV5-1 and TRBJ2-1 provide the parts outside the CDR3, is KAGVTQTPRYLIKTRGQQVTLSCSPISGHRSVSWYQQTPGQGLQFLFEYFSETQRNKGNFPGRFSGRQFSNSRSEMNVSTLELGDSALYLCASSLGGLGPTNEQFFGPGTRLTVL.

This clone was seen just once. This chain uses TRBV5-1 with TRBJ1-2, with 9 nucleotides matching TRBD1. Germline assignment: CDR1 SGHRS and CDR2 YFSETQ. After removal of 1 base from V and 7 bases from J, the junction contained 11 bases not matched to a gene. The CDR3 runs 16 residues. This chain's CDR3 is CASSLPGQGDYSGYTF. In nucleotides, the CDR3 is TGCGCCAGCAGCTTGCCGGGACAGGGTGATTATAGTGGCTACACCTTC.

The chain has TRBV19 and TRBJ2-7, with D unclear. Germline loops: CDR1 LNHDA, CDR2 SQIVND (reference sequence). The germline V and J ends were trimmed by 5 bases and 1 base, with 12 bases remaining between them. The CDR3 totals 14 residues. This chain's CDR3 is CASSPVGSSYEQYF. The CDR3 DNA follows: TGTGCCAGTAGTCCAGTCGGGTCGTCCTACGAGCAGTACTTC.

V and J are TRBV29-1 and TRBJ2-2, with TRBD2 matching over 7 bases. Germline assignment: CDR1 SQVTM and CDR2 ANQGSEA. Trimming at V came to 1 base and at J to 5 bases, leaving 7 bases not matched to a gene. This CDR3 spans 15 amino acids. In DNA form, the CDR3 reads TGCAGCGTTGAAGGGGGTGAAGCGGGGACCGGGGAGCTGTTTTTT. This sequence encodes CSVEGGEAGTGELFF.

This chain links TRBV6-4 with TRBJ2-1; D gene unclear. The CDR3 runs 13 residues. From germline, CDR1 is MRHNA and CDR2 SNTAGT. Trimming pared 4 bases from V and 7 bases from J, leaving 11 bases between. The CDR3 reads CASSASRANEQFF. CDR3 bases: TGTGCCAGCAGTGCCTCGCGCGCGAATGAGCAGTTCTTC.